These T cell receptor beta chains were read from a single sample in a study of OX40 agonist ivuxolimab in advanced cancers. Profiling relied on immunoSEQ multiplex PCR, and the TCRdb table lists in-frame clones only, not all of them. The sample holds about 59,000 clones, over 70% seen once. The specimen was CD4+ or CD8+ T cells sorted from blood, collected in a trial of the OX40 agonist ivuxolimab. Every receptor here comes from an adult with an advanced solid tumor such as melanoma, head and neck, liver or kidney cancer. Both conserved end residues are part of each CDR3. The order of the fields is J gene, clone size, V gene, D gene, CDR3 DNA, CDR3 protein. A D gene is named only where the DNA matches it firmly. Only part of the rows carry a size: once, few, many, or a class if the clone is expanded.

J: TRBJ1-5; size: .; V: TRBV5-4; D: .; DNA: TGTGCCAGCAGCTTAGGGGTCAATCAGCCCCAGCATTTT; CDR3: CASSLGVNQPQHF
J: TRBJ1-1; size: few; V: TRBV5-4; D: .; DNA: TGTGCCAGCAGCCCCCAGACAGGTAGGGATACTGAAGCTTTCTTT; CDR3: CASSPQTGRDTEAFF
J: TRBJ1-1; size: .; V: TRBV7-2; D: TRBD1; DNA: TGTGCCAGCAGCTCGGGACAGACGAACACTGAAGCTTTCTTT; CDR3: CASSSGQTNTEAFF
J: TRBJ2-1; size: .; V: TRBV7-9; D: TRBD2; DNA: TGTGCCAGCAGCTTAGCGGGGACTAGCGGTAATGAGCAGTTCTTC; CDR3: CASSLAGTSGNEQFF
J: TRBJ2-2; size: .; V: TRBV25-1; D: .; DNA: TGTGCCAGCAGTGAGACAGGAGATTTGTCCGGGGAGCTGTTTTTT; CDR3: CASSETGDLSGELFF
J: TRBJ2-2; size: few; V: TRBV5-1; D: TRBD2; DNA: TGCGCCAGCAGCTCTTCCAGCGGGGGGAACACCGGGGAGCTGTTTTTT; CDR3: CASSSSSGGNTGELFF
J: TRBJ2-2; size: .; V: TRBV19; D: .; DNA: TGTGCCAGTAGTATAGAGGGCCGAGCGAACACCGGGGAGCTGTTTTTT; CDR3: CASSIEGRANTGELFF
J: TRBJ2-3; size: .; V: TRBV4-3; D: .; DNA: TGCGCCAGCAGCCAAGGATCCTTGGCAGATACGCAGTATTTT; CDR3: CASSQGSLADTQYF
J: TRBJ2-3; size: .; V: TRBV7-2; D: .; DNA: TGTGCCAGCAGCTTGAACAGGAAGATTAGCACAGATACGCAGTATTTT; CDR3: CASSLNRKISTDTQYF
J: TRBJ1-2; size: .; V: TRBV7-2; D: .; DNA: TGTGCCAGCAGCGGCGACAGGCGGTATGGCTACACCTTC; CDR3: CASSGDRRYGYTF
J: TRBJ1-4; size: .; V: TRBV18; D: .; DNA: TGTGCCAGCTCACCGCAGGGAAGCACTAATGAAAAACTGTTTTTT; CDR3: CASSPQGSTNEKLFF
J: TRBJ2-1; size: .; V: TRBV11-3; D: .; DNA: TGTGCCAGCAGCTTAGCGGGGGGCGTCTACAATGAGCAGTTCTTC; CDR3: CASSLAGGVYNEQFF
J: TRBJ2-1; size: .; V: TRBV6-5; D: .; DNA: TGTGCCAGCAGACGCAAGGACAATGAGCAGTTCTTC; CDR3: CASRRKDNEQFF
J: TRBJ2-7; size: .; V: TRBV18; D: .; DNA: TGTGCCAGCTCACCCTCCTCCTACGAGCAGTACTTC; CDR3: CASSPSSYEQYF
J: TRBJ1-2; size: .; V: TRBV9; D: TRBD1; DNA: TGTGCCAGCAGCGTAGGTACCGGGACAGGGCATGGCTACACCTTC; CDR3: CASSVGTGTGHGYTF
J: TRBJ2-2; size: once; V: TRBV10-3; D: TRBD1; DNA: TGTGCCATCAGTGAGTCCGGGACAGGGATATACACCGGGGAGCTGTTTTTT; CDR3: CAISESGTGIYTGELFF
J: TRBJ1-2; size: .; V: TRBV29-1; D: .; DNA: TGCAGCGTTGGTGACAGCTATGGCTACACCTTC; CDR3: CSVGDSYGYTF
J: TRBJ2-1; size: .; V: TRBV7-2; D: .; DNA: TGTGCCAGCAGCTTAGGGGACCCCTGGCGCTCGAGCAATGAGCAGTTCTTC; CDR3: CASSLGDPWRSSNEQFF
J: TRBJ1-5; size: .; V: TRBV6-6; D: .; DNA: TGTGCCAGCAGTTACCTCGGATCCTATAGCAATCAGCCCCAGCATTTT; CDR3: CASSYLGSYSNQPQHF